The clone carrying this T cell receptor (beta chain) was seen ten or more times. This entry belongs to a study of Graves' ophthalmopathy and Graves' hyperthyroidism. Turning to the study itself: Prior to any treatment, peripheral blood was collected at the time of initial diagnosis.

Other autoimmune diseases, uncontrolled infections, pregnancy or lactation led to the exclusion of patients. Germline CDR1 MNHEY, CDR2 SVGAGI. CDR3 size: 16 residues. The V and J ends lost 2 bases and 2 bases respectively, with 13 bases between them. RNA transcripts yielded amplified TCR beta CDR3 regions. First-round RT-PCR employed HTBI primers, with a second-round multiplex PCR after it. TCRdb recomputed calls from the multiplex PCR reads with MiXCR, one row per CDR3 protein. The table lists approximately 380,000 distinct CDR3 sequences, under 25% of them singletons. The material sequenced was peripheral blood. This TCR was sampled from a woman younger than 30 with stable Graves' hyperthyroidism. This sequence joins TRBV6-5 and TRBJ1-5; D not certain. The CDR3 is CASSYLPIIGNQPQHF. The CDR3, as DNA: TGTGCCAGCAGTTACCTTCCAATTATAGGCAATCAGCCCCAGCATTTT.